The 29 T cell receptor beta chains presented below share a single source sample, sequenced in a study of blood T cell repertoires in COVID-19. Data came from immunoSEQ multiplex PCR; TCRdb stores just in-frame clones and leaves some out. The table records 150,000 to 200,000 clones, 78% of them present only once. The sample comprised peripheral blood. These receptors came from a woman of 80 years or more with active or convalescent COVID-19.

The rearrangement joins TRBV10-3 to TRBJ2-3; D ambiguous. With 3 bases removed from V and 2 bases from J, the gap between germline ends came to 3 bases. Germline V gene sequence: CDR1 ENHRY, CDR2 SYGVKD. The CDR3 has 12 amino acids. This CDR3 is CAISDLTDTQYF. The CDR3 region has the DNA TGTGCCATCAGTGACCTCACAGATACGCAGTATTTT.

The J gene is TRBJ1-6, the V gene TRBV2, with 8 bases identical to TRBD1. From germline, CDR1 is SNHLY and CDR2 FYNNEI. Trimming took 6 bases from V and 10 from J; bases not matched to a gene: 14. The CDR3 sequence is 16 residues long. CDR3 loop: CASRDVDRVEGSPLHF. The CDR3 DNA reads TGTGCCAGCAGGGACGTGGACAGGGTCGAAGGGTCACCCCTCCACTTT.

This clone has a handful of counts. This sequence joins TRBV3-1 (or the pseudogene TRBV3-2) and TRBJ2-7; TRBD1 agrees at 7 bases. V trimming: 1 base; J trimming: 6 bases; junction bases outside the gene matches: 6. Germline CDR1 LGHDT, CDR2 YNNKEL (reference sequence). The CDR3 extends over 14 amino acids. This chain's CDR3 is CASSQVEGAAEQYF. The CDR3, as DNA: TGTGCCAGCAGCCAAGTCGAGGGGGCCGCCGAGCAGTACTTC.

In regard to this clone: Other DNA sequences in this sample translate to the same CDR3. The chain links TRBV19 to TRBJ2-1; TRBD2 aligns across 7 bases. Germline trimming cut 7 bases from V and 3 bases from J; bases unmatched to any gene: 6. Germline CDR1 is LNHDA and CDR2 is SQIVND (reference sequence). The CDR3 length is 14 residues. The CDR3: CASTKGGLYNEQFF. In DNA form, the CDR3 reads TGTGCCAGTACTAAGGGAGGGCTCTACAATGAGCAGTTCTTC.

J is TRBJ2-7 and V is TRBV20-1; weak D call: TRBD1 (6 bases). Per germline, CDR1 DFQATT and CDR2 SNEGSKA (reference sequence). This CDR3 is built from 11 residues. V was cut by 6 bases and J by 6 bases, with 12 bases left in between. The CDR3 spells CSATTGSEQYF. CDR3 nucleotides: TGCAGTGCCACAACAGGGAGCGAGCAGTACTTC.

V usage is TRBV4-1 and J usage is TRBJ1-2; the D gene is possibly TRBD1 (5 bases). Trimming took off 1 base at V and 0 bases at J, with 12 bases between the two ends. Germline V lookup: CDR1 MGHRA, CDR2 YSYEKL. This CDR3 is 16 amino acids long. CDR3 protein: CASSQVGPSANYGYTF. The DNA of the CDR3 is TGCGCCAGCAGCCAAGTGGGGCCCTCAGCTAACTATGGCTACACCTTC.

The CDR3 spells CAIRVNRGEDTEAFF. CDR3 coding DNA: TGTGCCATCAGGGTGAACAGGGGAGAGGATACTGAAGCTTTCTTT. The genes are TRBV10-3 and TRBJ1-1, with 7 bases matching TRBD1. Losses at the gene ends were 6 bases for V and 5 bases for J; bases not matched to a gene: 12. From germline, CDR1 is ENHRY and CDR2 SYGVKD. This CDR3 has 15 amino acids.

This chain links TRBV7-8 with TRBJ1-3; weak D call: TRBD1 (5 bases). V was cut by 0 bases and J by 4 bases, with 10 bases left in between. Germline V gives CDR1 SGHVS, CDR2 FQNEAQ. This CDR3 region has 15 residues. The chain's CDR3 is CASSLAGAAGNTIYF. The DNA of the CDR3 is TGTGCCAGCAGCTTAGCTGGGGCAGCGGGAAACACCATATATTTT. The whole variable domain, filled in from reference TRBV7-8 and TRBJ1-3, reads GAGVSQSPRYKVAKRGQDVALRCDPISGHVSLFWYQQALGQGPEFLTYFQNEAQLDKSGLPSDRFFAERPEGSVSTLKIQRTQQEDSAVYLCASSLAGAAGNTIYFGEGSWLTVV.

The chain is built from TRBV27 and TRBJ2-1, with 9 bases identical to TRBD2. Germline values: CDR1 MNHEY, CDR2 SMNVEV (reference sequence). Trimming took 2 bases from V and 0 from J; bases not matched to a gene: 8. The CDR3 length is 18 residues. The CDR3 DNA follows: TGTGCCAGCAGTTTAGCAGCGGGGGGAGCGCACTCCTACAATGAGCAGTTCTTC. Its protein is CASSLAAGGAHSYNEQFF.

The chain links TRBV27 to TRBJ1-2, with a weak D call TRBD1 (5 bases). The CDR3 is made up of 13 amino acids. Germline CDR1 MNHEY, CDR2 SMNVEV (reference sequence). V shed 4 bases and J shed 7 bases, with 13 bases lying between them. The CDR3 here is CASSSPGRGGYTF. As DNA, the CDR3 is TGTGCCAGCAGTTCCCCAGGGCGAGGTGGCTACACCTTC.

The chain recombines TRBV29-1 with TRBJ1-2; 7 bases align to TRBD1. There are 13 residues in the CDR3. CDR1 and CDR2 from the germline V gene are SQVTM and ANQGSEA. V lost 5 bases to trimming and J lost 3 bases; unmatched junction nucleotides: 6. The CDR3 nucleotides are TGCAGCGTTACCCTGACAGGGCACTATGGCTACACCTTC. It yields the protein CSVTLTGHYGYTF.

The chain employs TRBV12-3 or TRBV12-4 and TRBJ1-5, with D possibly TRBD1 on 6 matching bases. The CDR3 has 12 amino acids. Trimming took 5 bases from V and 9 from J, leaving 11 bases between them. The CDR3 loop is CASSPPRGPQHF. The DNA of the CDR3 is TGTGCCAGCAGTCCTCCCAGGGGGCCCCAGCATTTT.

The rearrangement joins TRBV29-1 to TRBJ1-4; TRBD1 might be the D (5 bases). Germline CDR1 and CDR2: SQVTM and ANQGSEA. There are 11 residues in the CDR3. Trimming shortened V by 7 bases and J by 7 bases, and 10 bases separated the two germline ends. The CDR3 DNA reads as TGCAGCGGAGCAGGGCCTGAAAAACTGTTTTTT. Translated, it gives CSGAGPEKLFF.

On this clone itself: Additional DNA sequences in this sample encode the identical CDR3. The chain couples TRBV11-3 to TRBJ1-6; TRBD1 is a possible D gene (6 bases). This CDR3 region has 14 residues. Trimming removed 1 base from V and 6 bases from J, with 7 bases in between. Germline values: CDR1 SGHNT, CDR2 YENEEA. CDR3 bases: TGTGCCAGCAGCTTAGGACAGGCTAATTCACCCCTCCACTTT. Its translation is CASSLGQANSPLHF.

This clone was detected only once. The rearrangement joins TRBV2 to TRBJ2-5, with a possible D match to TRBD2 (5 bases). CDR1 and CDR2 (germline): SNHLY, FYNNEI. CDR3 size: 15 residues. V was trimmed by 0 bases and J by 4 bases, leaving 12 bases between them. This CDR3 reads CASSEAPGVGETQYF. In DNA form, the CDR3 reads TGTGCCAGCAGTGAAGCCCCCGGGGTCGGAGAGACCCAGTACTTC.

This rearrangement joins TRBV7-6 to TRBJ1-5, with TRBD1 identical over 7 bases. There are 14 residues in the CDR3. J was trimmed by 6 bases and V by 2 bases; bases with no gene match: 4. Germline values: CDR1 SGHVS, CDR2 FNYEAQ. As DNA, the CDR3 is TGTGCCAGCAGCTTATACAGGGGTGTTCAGCCCCAGCATTTT. Amino acids: CASSLYRGVQPQHF.

This clone has only a few counts. The chain couples TRBV5-4 to TRBJ1-3; possibly TRBD1 for D (6 bases). Per the germline V gene, CDR1 is SGHNT and CDR2 is YYREEE (reference sequence). The CDR3 has 15 amino acids. V was pared by 4 bases and J by 7 bases, with 18 bases between. The CDR3 spells CASSRDQGSRNTIYF. In DNA, the CDR3 is TGTGCCAGCAGCCGAGATCAGGGGAGTCGGAACACCATATATTTT.

The J gene is TRBJ2-5, the V gene TRBV28, with a tentative D call TRBD2 (7 bases). The germline V gene encodes CDR1 MDHEN and CDR2 SYDVKM. V was clipped by 6 bases and J by 1 base, with 24 bases between them. There are 18 residues in the CDR3. The DNA for the CDR3 is TGTGCCAGCAGGGGGGGGAGAGGGACACCTACCACCCAAGAGACCCAGTACTTC. Its protein is CASRGGRGTPTTQETQYF. The whole variable domain, filled in from reference TRBV28 and TRBJ2-5, reads DVKVTQSSRYLVKRTGEKVFLECVQDMDHENMFWYRQDPGLGLRLIYFSYDVKMKEKGDIPEGYSVSREKKERFSLILESASTNQTSMYLCASRGGRGTPTTQETQYFGPGTRLLVL.

V gene TRBV12-3 or TRBV12-4 combines with J gene TRBJ2-7; perhaps TRBD2 as D (7 bases). Trimming removed 10 bases at V and 4 bases at J, with 14 bases between. CDR3 length: 12 amino acids. CDR3 bases: TGTGCCACCTCTAAGGGGGGGTACGAGCAGTACTTC. Protein product: CATSKGGYEQYF.

CDR3 in DNA: TGTGCCAGCAGCCCCCATTCGGGTTGGGGTGCAGGGGGCGTCTCTGAAGCTTTCTTT. Its protein is CASSPHSGWGAGGVSEAFF. This chain uses TRBV3-1 (or the pseudogene TRBV3-2) with TRBJ1-1; TRBD1 matches at 8 bases. The CDR3 runs to 19 residues. Germline V gives CDR1 LGHDT, CDR2 YNNKEL (reference sequence). V dropped 4 bases and J dropped 6; count of bases not matched to a gene: 22.

This chain links TRBV19 with TRBJ1-6; a weak D match, TRBD1 (6 bases). V was pared by 7 bases and J by 9 bases, with 10 bases between. Germline CDR1 LNHDA, CDR2 SQIVND (reference sequence). The CDR3 contains 12 residues. CDR3 residues: CASTTGISPLHF. The CDR3 nucleotides read TGTGCCAGTACCACAGGGATTTCACCCCTCCACTTT.

This chain joins TRBV28 and TRBJ2-1; 9 bases are a match to TRBD2. J lost 2 bases, V lost 7 bases, and 3 bases had no gene match. CDR3 length: 14 residues. Germline CDR1 MDHEN, CDR2 SYDVKM. In nucleotides, the CDR3 is TGTGCCAGCATAGGCGGGGGGGCCTACAATGAGCAGTTCTTC. Its translation is CASIGGGAYNEQFF.

This clone was counted a single time. The gene calls are TRBV7-2 and TRBJ2-7, with no clear D. CDR3 length: 13 residues. The V gene lost 5 bases and the J gene lost 0 bases, with 8 bases spanning the gap. From germline, CDR1 is SGHTA and CDR2 FQGNSA. DNA for the CDR3: TGTGCCAGCAGCCAGTTCAACTCCTACGAGCAGTACTTC. This codes for CASSQFNSYEQYF.

This sequence joins TRBV7-8 and TRBJ2-2; D is possibly TRBD2 (5 bases). This CDR3 is built from 16 residues. Trimming removed 0 bases at V and 0 bases at J, with 8 bases between. The germline CDR1 and CDR2 sequences are SGHVS and FQNEAQ. The CDR3 here is CASSLAPGSNTGELFF. The DNA for the CDR3 is TGTGCCAGCAGCTTAGCCCCGGGATCGAACACCGGGGAGCTGTTTTTT.

As concerns this clone: The same CDR3 is also encoded by other DNA sequences in this sample. The chain uses TRBV12-3 or TRBV12-4 and TRBJ2-5, with TRBD1 matching 7 bases. V shed 3 bases, J shed 5 bases, and the junction held 3 bases outside the gene matches. This CDR3 comprises 13 residues. The CDR3 sequence is CASSLSGGETQYF. The DNA for the CDR3 is TGTGCCAGCAGTTTGTCAGGGGGTGAGACCCAGTACTTC.

The gene calls are TRBV4-1 and TRBJ1-1; 9 nucleotides agree with TRBD1. This CDR3 has 15 residues. V shed 4 bases and J 0 bases; nucleotides not matched to a gene: 3. Germline assignment: CDR1 MGHRA and CDR2 YSYEKL. The CDR3 here is CASSLGQGMNTEAFF. The CDR3 DNA is TGCGCCAGCAGCCTAGGACAGGGGATGAACACTGAAGCTTTCTTT.

The chain carries TRBV28 and TRBJ1-6; no clear D gene. The germline gives CDR1 MDHEN, CDR2 SYDVKM. This CDR3 has 14 amino acids. Trimming pared 1 base from V and 4 bases from J, leaving 5 bases between. The CDR3 coding sequence is TGTGCCAGCAGTTTATTGGCTTATAATTCACCCCTCCACTTT. This gives the protein CASSLLAYNSPLHF.

J is TRBJ2-7 and V is TRBV28; tentatively, D is TRBD2 (5 bases). Germline V gene lookup returns CDR1 MDHEN and CDR2 SYDVKM. Deletions cut 3 bases from V and 2 bases from J, with 14 bases between. This CDR3 comprises 15 residues. The CDR3 spells CASSLTGTGTYEQYF. CDR3 DNA sequence: TGTGCCAGCAGTTTGACGGGAACCGGCACCTACGAGCAGTACTTC.

This rearrangement joins TRBV5-6 to TRBJ2-1; D is perhaps TRBD1 (5 bases). The CDR3 runs to 12 residues. CDR1 is SGHDT and CDR2 is YYEEEE in the germline V gene. The V end was cut by 3 bases, the J end by 9 bases, with 10 bases between. The CDR3 loop reads CASSSGWSEQFF. The CDR3 region has the DNA TGTGCCAGCAGCTCAGGGTGGAGTGAGCAGTTCTTC.